This T cell receptor beta chain is drawn from a study of T cell repertoires in cytomegalovirus infection. Study background: Public signatures in TCR beta pointed to CMV infection and matching HLA type. General study results and limits: Summed frequency of public TCR beta families distinguished CMV carriers with the relevant HLA. CMV-specific TCR beta clonotypes restricted by HLA-C dominated the ex vivo response.

In TCRdb, the reads were re-called with MiXCR into one record per CDR3 protein. Counted here are about 320,000 distinct CDR3 sequences, more than 8% occurring once; the ten biggest clones make up 4.3%. The germline V gene has CDR1 SGHTA and CDR2 FQGTGA. This CDR3 comprises 16 residues. A remark on this clonotype: Its cognate antigen is unknown. A much more abundant neighbour one base away suggests this may be a read error.

Sequenced material: PBMCs. This chain joins TRBV7-3 and TRBJ1-1, with D maybe TRBD1 (6 bases). This clonotype was obtained from a human donor in good health (CMV status not recorded). Some clones in this sample may be carry-over from other donors' samples. CDR3 sequence (DNA): TGTTTCACACCAAAGGGCGCCGGGACACAGAACACTGGAGCTTTCTTT. Amino acid sequence: CFTPKGAGTQNTGAFF. Full variable domain (remainder filled in from reference TRBV7-3 and TRBJ1-1): GAGVSQTPSNKVTEKGKYVELRCDPISGHTALYWYRQSLGQGPEFLIYFQGTGAADDSGLPNDRFFAVRPEGSVSTLKIQRTERGDSAVYLCFTPKGAGTQNTGAFFGQGTRLTVV.